The TCR beta chain under discussion was sequenced for a study of long-term antiretroviral therapy in people with HIV. About the research overall: The earliest samples predate the 2015 immediate-ART recommendation by about a decade.

This clone was seen a single time. Its target is not known. Researchers report immunoSEQ v3.0 was run at survey level. Using immunoSEQ multiplex PCR, the repertoire was profiled, and TCRdb retains in-frame clones only, with some absent. Among 25,000 to 35,000 clones listed, 80% to 95% were seen once. Each HIV participant was treated in the United States. Study-wide results and limits: ART preceded a rise in diversity that nonetheless stayed lower than in transplant donor controls. Blood was collected between the mid-2000s and the late 2010s, possibly under older ART regimens.

The length of the CDR3 is 14 residues. Trimming stripped 3 bases from V and 8 bases from J, with 13 bases between. The germline V gene has CDR1 LGHNA and CDR2 YNFKEQ. V usage is TRBV4-2 and J usage is TRBJ2-2; TRBD1 is a possible D gene (5 bases). This clonotype originated in a man aged 18 to 35 with HIV. The sequencing here drew on unsorted PBMCs, taken 3.1 years after starting antiretroviral therapy. CDR3 sequence (DNA): TGTGCCAGCAGCCACAGATCAGGGCCTGGGGAGCTGTTTTTT. Encoded protein: CASSHRSGPGELFF.